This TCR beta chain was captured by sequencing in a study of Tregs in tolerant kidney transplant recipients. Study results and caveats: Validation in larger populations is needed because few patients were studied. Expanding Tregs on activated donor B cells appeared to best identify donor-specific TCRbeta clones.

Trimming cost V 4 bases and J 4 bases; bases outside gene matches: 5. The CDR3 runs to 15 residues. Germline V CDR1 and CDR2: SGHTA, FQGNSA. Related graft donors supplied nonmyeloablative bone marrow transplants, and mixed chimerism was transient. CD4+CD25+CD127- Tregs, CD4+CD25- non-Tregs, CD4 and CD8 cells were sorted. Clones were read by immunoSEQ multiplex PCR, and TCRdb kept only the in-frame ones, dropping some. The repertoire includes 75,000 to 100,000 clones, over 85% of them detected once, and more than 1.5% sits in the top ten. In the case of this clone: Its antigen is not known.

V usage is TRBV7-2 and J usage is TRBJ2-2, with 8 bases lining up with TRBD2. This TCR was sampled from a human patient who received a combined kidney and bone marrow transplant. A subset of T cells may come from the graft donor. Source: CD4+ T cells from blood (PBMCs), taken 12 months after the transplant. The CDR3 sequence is CASSWGLAGTGELFF. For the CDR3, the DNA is TGTGCCAGCAGCTGGGGCCTAGCGGGCACCGGGGAGCTGTTTTTT.